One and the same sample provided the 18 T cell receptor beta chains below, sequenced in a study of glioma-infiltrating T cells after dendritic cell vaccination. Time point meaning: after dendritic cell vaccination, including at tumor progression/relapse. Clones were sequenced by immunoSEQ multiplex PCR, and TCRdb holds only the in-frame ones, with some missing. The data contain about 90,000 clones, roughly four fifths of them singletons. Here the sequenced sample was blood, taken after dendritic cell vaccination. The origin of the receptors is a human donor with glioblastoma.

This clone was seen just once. The CDR3 DNA follows: TGTGCCAGCAGAGTGGCCGTGATTGGTACGCAGTATTTT. Translating it yields CASRVAVIGTQYF. The chain employs TRBV7-2 and TRBJ2-3; no reliable D call. The CDR3 contains 13 residues. The germline V and J ends were trimmed by 6 bases and 8 bases, with 15 bases remaining between them. Germline CDR1 reads SGHTA; CDR2 reads FQGNSA.

CDR3 DNA: TGTGCCAGCAGCGCCTACCTAAGCGGGGGGCGGGACACCGGGGAGCTGTTTTTT. It codes for CASSAYLSGGRDTGELFF. The chain couples TRBV9 to TRBJ2-2; TRBD2 matches 9 bases. V lost 3 bases and J lost 3; bases outside the gene matches: 12. The CDR3 has 18 amino acids. Looked up from germline, CDR1 is SGDLS and CDR2 is YYNGEE. Combining the CDR3 with reference TRBV9 and TRBJ2-2 gives the whole variable domain DSGVTQTPKHLITATGQRVTLRCSPRSGDLSVYWYQQSLDQGLQFLIQYYNGEERAKGNILERFSAQQFPDLHSELNLSSLELGDSALYFCASSAYLSGGRDTGELFFGEGSRLTVL.

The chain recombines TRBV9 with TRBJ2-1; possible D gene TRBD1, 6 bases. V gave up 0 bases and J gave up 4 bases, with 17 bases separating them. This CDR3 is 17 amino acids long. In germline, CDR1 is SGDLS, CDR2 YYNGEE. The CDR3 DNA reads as TGTGCCAGCAGCGTAGAAAGGACAGTCATAGGGTACAATGAGCAGTTCTTC. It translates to CASSVERTVIGYNEQFF.

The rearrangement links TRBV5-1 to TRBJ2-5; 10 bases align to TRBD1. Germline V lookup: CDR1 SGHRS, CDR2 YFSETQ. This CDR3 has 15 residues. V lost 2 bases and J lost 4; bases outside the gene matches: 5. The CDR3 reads CASSFGQGVSETQYF. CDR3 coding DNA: TGCGCCAGCAGCTTTGGACAGGGGGTTTCAGAGACCCAGTACTTC.

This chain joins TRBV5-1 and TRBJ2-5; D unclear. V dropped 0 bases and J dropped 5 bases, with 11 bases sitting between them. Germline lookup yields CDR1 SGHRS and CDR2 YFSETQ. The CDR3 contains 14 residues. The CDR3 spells CASSLGSAAETQYF. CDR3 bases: TGCGCCAGCAGCTTGGGAAGCGCAGCCGAGACCCAGTACTTC.

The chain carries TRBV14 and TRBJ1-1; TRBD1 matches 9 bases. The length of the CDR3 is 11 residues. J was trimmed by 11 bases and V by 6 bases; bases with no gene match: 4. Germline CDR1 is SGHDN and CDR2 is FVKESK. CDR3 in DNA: TGTGCCAGCAGTACAGGGGGCTCGGCTTTCTTT. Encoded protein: CASSTGGSAFF. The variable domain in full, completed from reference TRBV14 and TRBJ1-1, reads EAGVTQFPSHSVIEKGQTVTLRCDPISGHDNLYWYRRVMGKEIKFLLHFVKESKQDESGMPNNRFLAERTGGTYSTLKVQPAELEDSGVYFCASSTGGSAFFGQGTRLTVV.

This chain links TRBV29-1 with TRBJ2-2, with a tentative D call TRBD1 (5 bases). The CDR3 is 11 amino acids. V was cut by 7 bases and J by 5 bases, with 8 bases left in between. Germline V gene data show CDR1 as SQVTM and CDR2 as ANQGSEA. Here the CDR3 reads CSAHRTGELFF. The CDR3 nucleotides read TGCAGCGCACACAGGACCGGGGAGCTGTTTTTT.

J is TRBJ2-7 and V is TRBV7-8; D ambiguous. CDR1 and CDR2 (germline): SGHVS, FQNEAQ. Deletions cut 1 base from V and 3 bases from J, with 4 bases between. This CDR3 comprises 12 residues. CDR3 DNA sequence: TGTGCCAGCAGCTTAGTAGTCTACGAGCAGTACTTC. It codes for CASSLVVYEQYF.

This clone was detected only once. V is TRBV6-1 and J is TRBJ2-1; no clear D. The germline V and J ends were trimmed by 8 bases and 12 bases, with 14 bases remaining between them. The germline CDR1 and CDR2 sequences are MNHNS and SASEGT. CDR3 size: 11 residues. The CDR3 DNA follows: TGTGCCAGCCTCGGCGGTACCGGGCAGTTCTTC. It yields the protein CASLGGTGQFF.

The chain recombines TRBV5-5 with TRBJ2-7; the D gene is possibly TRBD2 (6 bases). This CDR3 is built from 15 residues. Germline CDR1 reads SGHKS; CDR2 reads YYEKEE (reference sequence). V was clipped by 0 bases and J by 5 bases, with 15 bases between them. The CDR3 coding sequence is TGTGCCAGCAGCTTGGGCCCAGGGAGGCGGGACGAGCAGTACTTC. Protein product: CASSLGPGRRDEQYF.

CDR3 in DNA: TGTGCCAGCAGCACCCGACTAGCGGGGCTCCAAGAGACCCAGTACTTC. Protein: CASSTRLAGLQETQYF. The V and J genes are TRBV13 and TRBJ2-5, with 11 bases fitting TRBD2. This CDR3 has 16 amino acids. Trimming at V came to 5 bases and at J to 1 base, leaving 6 bases not matched to a gene. The germline V gene encodes CDR1 PRHDT and CDR2 FYEKMQ (reference sequence). Supplemented by reference TRBV13 and TRBJ2-5, the full variable domain reads AAGVIQSPRHLIKEKRETATLKCYPIPRHDTVYWYQQGPGQDPQFLISFYEKMQSDKGSIPDRFSAQQFSDYHSELNMSSLELGDSALYFCASSTRLAGLQETQYFGPGTRLLVL.

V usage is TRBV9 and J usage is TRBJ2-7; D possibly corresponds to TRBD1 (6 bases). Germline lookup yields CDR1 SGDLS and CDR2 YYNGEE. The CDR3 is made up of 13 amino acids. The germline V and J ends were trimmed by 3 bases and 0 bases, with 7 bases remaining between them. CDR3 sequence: CASSAGDSYEQYF. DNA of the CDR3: TGTGCCAGCAGCGCAGGGGACTCCTACGAGCAGTACTTC.

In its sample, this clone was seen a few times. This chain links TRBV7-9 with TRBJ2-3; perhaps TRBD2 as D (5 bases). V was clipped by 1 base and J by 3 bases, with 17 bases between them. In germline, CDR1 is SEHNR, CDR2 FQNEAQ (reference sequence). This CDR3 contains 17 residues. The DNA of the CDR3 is TGTGCCAGCAGCTTAGTTTTGCCTAGCTCGACGACAGATACGCAGTATTTT. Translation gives CASSLVLPSSTTDTQYF. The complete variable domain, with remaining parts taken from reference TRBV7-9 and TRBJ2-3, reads DTGVSQNPRHKITKRGQNVTFRCDPISEHNRLYWYRQTLGQGPEFLTYFQNEAQLEKSRLLSDRFSAERPKGSFSTLEIQRTEQGDSAMYLCASSLVLPSSTTDTQYFGPGTRLTVL.

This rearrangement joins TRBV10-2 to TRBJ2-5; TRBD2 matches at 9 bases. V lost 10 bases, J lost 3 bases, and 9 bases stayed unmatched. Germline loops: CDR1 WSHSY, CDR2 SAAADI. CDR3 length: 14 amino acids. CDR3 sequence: CATVPGLAEETQYF. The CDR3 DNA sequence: TGCGCCACGGTCCCGGGACTAGCAGAAGAGACCCAGTACTTC.

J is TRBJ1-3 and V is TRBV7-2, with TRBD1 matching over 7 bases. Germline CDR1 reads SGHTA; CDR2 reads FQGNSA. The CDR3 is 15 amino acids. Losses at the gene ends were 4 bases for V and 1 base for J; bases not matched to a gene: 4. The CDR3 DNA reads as TGTGCCAGCAGCTCTACAGGGGTGTCTGGAAACACCATATATTTT. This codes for CASSSTGVSGNTIYF.

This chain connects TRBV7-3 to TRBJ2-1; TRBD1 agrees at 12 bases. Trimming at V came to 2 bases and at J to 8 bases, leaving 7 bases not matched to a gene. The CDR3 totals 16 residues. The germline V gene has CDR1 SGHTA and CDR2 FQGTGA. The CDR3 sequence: CASSLLGTGGLDEQFF. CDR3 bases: TGTGCCAGCAGCTTACTTGGGACAGGGGGCTTGGATGAGCAGTTCTTC.

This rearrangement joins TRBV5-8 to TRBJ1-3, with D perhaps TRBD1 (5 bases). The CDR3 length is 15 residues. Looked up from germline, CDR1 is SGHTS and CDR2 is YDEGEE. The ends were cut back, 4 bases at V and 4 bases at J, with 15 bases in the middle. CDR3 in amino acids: CASSPHRQLGNTIYF. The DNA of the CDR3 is TGTGCCAGCAGCCCGCACAGGCAGCTCGGAAACACCATATATTTT.

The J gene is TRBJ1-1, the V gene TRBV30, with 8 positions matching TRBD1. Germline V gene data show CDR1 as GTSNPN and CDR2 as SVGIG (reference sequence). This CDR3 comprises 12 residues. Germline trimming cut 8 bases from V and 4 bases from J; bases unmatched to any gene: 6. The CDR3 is CASTDRVTEAFF. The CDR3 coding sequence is TGTGCCAGCACGGACAGGGTCACTGAAGCTTTCTTT.